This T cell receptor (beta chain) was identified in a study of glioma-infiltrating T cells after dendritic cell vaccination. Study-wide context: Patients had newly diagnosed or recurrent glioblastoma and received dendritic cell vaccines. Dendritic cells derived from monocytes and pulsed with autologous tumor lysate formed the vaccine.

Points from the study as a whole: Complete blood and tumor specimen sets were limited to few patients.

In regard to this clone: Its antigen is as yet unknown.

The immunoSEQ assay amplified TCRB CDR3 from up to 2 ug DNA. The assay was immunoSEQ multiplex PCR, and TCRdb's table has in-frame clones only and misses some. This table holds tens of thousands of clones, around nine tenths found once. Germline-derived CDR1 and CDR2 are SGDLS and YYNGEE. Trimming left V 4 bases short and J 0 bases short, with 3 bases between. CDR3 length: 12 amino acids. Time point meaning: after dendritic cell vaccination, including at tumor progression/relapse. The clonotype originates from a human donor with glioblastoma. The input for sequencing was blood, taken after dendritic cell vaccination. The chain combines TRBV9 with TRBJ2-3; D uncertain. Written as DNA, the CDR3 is TGTGCCAGCAGCCCTAGCACAGATACGCAGTATTTT. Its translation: CASSPSTDTQYF.